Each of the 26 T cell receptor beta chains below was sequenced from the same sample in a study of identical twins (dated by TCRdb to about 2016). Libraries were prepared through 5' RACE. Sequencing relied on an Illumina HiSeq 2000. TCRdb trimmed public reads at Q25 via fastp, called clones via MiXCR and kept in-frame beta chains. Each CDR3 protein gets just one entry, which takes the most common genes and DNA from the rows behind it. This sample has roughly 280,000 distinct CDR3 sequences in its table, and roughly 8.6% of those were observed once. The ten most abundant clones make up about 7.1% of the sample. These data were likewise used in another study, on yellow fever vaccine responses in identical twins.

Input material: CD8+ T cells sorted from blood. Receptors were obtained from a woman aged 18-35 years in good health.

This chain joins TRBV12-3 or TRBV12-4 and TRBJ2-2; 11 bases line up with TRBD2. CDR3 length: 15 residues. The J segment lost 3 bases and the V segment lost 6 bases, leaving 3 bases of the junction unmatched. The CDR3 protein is CASSMGLADTGELFF. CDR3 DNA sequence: TGTGCCAGCAGCATGGGACTAGCGGACACCGGGGAGCTGTTTTTT.

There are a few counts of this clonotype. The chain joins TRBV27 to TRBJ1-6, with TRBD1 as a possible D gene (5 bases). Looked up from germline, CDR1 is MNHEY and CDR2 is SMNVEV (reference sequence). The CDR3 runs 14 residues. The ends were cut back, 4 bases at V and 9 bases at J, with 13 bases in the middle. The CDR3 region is CASSYAGVGSPLHF. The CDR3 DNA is TGTGCCAGCAGTTATGCGGGGGTCGGTTCACCCCTCCACTTT.

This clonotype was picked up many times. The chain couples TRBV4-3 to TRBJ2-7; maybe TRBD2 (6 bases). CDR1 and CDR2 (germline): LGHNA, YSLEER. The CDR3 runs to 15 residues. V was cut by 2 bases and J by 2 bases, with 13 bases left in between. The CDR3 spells CASSQRTGEAYEQYF. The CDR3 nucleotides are TGCGCCAGCAGCCAACGGACGGGGGAAGCCTACGAGCAGTACTTC.

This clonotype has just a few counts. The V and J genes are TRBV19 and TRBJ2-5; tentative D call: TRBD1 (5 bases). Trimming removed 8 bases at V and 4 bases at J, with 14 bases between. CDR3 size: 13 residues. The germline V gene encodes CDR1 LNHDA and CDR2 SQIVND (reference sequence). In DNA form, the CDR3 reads TGTGCCAGTTGTCAGACAGCCGGAGAGACCCAGTACTTC. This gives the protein CASCQTAGETQYF.

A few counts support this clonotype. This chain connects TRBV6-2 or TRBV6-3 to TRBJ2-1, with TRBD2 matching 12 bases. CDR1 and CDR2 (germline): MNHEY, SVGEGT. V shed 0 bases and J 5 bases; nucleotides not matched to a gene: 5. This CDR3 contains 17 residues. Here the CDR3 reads CASSYSASGRVDNEQFF. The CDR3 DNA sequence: TGTGCCAGCAGTTACTCGGCTAGCGGGAGGGTTGACAATGAGCAGTTCTTC.

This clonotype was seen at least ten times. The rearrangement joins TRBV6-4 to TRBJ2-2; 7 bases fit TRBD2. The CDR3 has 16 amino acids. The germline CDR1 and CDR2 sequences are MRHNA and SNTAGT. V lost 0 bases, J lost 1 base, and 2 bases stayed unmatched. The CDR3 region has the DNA TGTGCCAGCAGTGACTCGGCTAGCGGGAACACCGGGGAGCTGTTTTTT. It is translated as CASSDSASGNTGELFF.

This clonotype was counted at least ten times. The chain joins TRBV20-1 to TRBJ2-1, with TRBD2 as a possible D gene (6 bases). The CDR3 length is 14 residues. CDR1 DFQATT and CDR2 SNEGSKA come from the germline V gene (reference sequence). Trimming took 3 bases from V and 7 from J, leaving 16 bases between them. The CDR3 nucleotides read TGCAGTGCTAGGCCTCGGACTACCTTTAATGAGCAGTTCTTC. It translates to CSARPRTTFNEQFF.

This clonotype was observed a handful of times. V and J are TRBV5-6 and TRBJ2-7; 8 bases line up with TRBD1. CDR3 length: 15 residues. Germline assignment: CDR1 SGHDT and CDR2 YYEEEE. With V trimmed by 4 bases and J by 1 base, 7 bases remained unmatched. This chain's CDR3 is CASSLWGTGSYEQYF. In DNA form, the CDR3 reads TGTGCCAGCAGCCTCTGGGGGACAGGATCCTACGAGCAGTACTTC.

The CDR3 DNA reads TGTGCCAGCAGTTCCCGGGGGGGGACTCAACAAGAGACCCAGTACTTC. Its translation is CASSSRGGTQQETQYF. The rearrangement joins TRBV28 to TRBJ2-5; 8 positions match TRBD2. The V gene's germline CDR1 is MDHEN and CDR2 SYDVKM. V trimming: 4 bases; J trimming: 2 bases; junction bases outside the gene matches: 9. This CDR3 comprises 16 residues.

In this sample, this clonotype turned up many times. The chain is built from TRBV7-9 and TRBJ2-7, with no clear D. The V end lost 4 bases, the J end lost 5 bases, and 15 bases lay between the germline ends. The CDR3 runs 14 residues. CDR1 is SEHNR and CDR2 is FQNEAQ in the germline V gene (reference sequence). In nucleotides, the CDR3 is TGTGCCAGCAGCTCGGACGGGCCTATGGACGAGCAGTACTTC. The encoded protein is CASSSDGPMDEQYF.

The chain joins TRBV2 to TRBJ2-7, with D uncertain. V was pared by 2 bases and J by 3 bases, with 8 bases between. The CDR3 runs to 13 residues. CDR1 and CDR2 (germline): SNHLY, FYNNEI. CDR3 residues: CASSEWSNYEQYF. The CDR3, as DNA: TGTGCCAGCAGTGAATGGTCGAACTACGAGCAGTACTTC.

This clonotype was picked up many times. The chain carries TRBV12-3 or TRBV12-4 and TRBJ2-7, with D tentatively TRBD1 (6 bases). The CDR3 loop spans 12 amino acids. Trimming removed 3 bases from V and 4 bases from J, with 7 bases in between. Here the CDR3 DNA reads TGTGCCAGCAGTTTCACAGGGTACGAGCAGTACTTC. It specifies CASSFTGYEQYF.

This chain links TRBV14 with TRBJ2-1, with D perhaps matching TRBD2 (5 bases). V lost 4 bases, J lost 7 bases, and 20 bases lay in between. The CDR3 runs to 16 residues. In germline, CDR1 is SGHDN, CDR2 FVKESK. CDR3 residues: CASSPKPGITKNEQFF. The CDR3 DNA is TGTGCCAGCAGCCCTAAACCGGGGATAACGAAAAATGAGCAGTTCTTC. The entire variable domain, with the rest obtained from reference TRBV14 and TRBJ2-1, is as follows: EAGVTQFPSHSVIEKGQTVTLRCDPISGHDNLYWYRRVMGKEIKFLLHFVKESKQDESGMPNNRFLAERTGGTYSTLKVQPAELEDSGVYFCASSPKPGITKNEQFFGPGTRLTVL.

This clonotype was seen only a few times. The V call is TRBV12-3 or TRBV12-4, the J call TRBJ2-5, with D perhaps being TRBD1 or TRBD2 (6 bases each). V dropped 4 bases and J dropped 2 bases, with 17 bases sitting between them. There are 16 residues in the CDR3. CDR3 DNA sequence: TGTGCCAGCAGTTGGGCTAGGGGGGTGGGACAAGAGACCCAGTACTTC. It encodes CASSWARGVGQETQYF.

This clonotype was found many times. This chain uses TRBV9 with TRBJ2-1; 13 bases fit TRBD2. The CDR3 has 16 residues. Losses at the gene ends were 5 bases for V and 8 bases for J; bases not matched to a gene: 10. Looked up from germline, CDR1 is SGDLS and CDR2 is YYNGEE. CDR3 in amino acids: CASSSSTSGGADEQFF. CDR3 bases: TGTGCCAGCAGTTCTAGCACTAGCGGGGGGGCCGATGAGCAGTTCTTC. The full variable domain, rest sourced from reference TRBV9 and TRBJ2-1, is DSGVTQTPKHLITATGQRVTLRCSPRSGDLSVYWYQQSLDQGLQFLIQYYNGEERAKGNILERFSAQQFPDLHSELNLSSLELGDSALYFCASSSSTSGGADEQFFGPGTRLTVL.

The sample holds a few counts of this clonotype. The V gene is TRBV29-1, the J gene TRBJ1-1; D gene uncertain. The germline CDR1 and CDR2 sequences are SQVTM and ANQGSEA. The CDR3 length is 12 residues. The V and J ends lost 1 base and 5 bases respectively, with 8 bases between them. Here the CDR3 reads CSVEAVLTEAFF. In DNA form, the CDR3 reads TGCAGCGTTGAAGCCGTTCTGACTGAAGCTTTCTTT. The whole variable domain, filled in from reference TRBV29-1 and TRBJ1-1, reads SAVISQKPSRDICQRGTSLTIQCQVDSQVTMMFWYRQQPGQSLTLIATANQGSEATYESGFVIDKFPISRPNLTFSTLTVSNMSPEDSSIYLCSVEAVLTEAFFGQGTRLTVV.

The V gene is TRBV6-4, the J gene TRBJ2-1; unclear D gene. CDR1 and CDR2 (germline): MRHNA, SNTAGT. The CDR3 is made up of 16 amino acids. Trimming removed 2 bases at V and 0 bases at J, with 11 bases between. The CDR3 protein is CASSDGTVSSYNEQFF. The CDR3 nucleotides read TGTGCCAGCAGTGACGGTACGGTGAGCTCCTACAATGAGCAGTTCTTC.

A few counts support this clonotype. CDR3 amino acids: CASSYTKRQNSGNTIYF. The CDR3 DNA follows: TGTGCCAGCAGTTACACAAAACGACAGAACTCTGGAAACACCATATATTTT. This rearrangement joins TRBV6-5 to TRBJ1-3, with D maybe TRBD1 (5 bases). The CDR3 has 17 residues. The V and J ends lost 2 bases and 0 bases respectively, with 14 bases between them. From germline, CDR1 is MNHEY and CDR2 SVGAGI.

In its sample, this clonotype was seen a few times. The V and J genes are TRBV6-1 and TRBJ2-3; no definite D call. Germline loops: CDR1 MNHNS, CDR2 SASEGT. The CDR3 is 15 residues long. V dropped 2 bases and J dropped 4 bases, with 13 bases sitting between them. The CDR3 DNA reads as TGTGCCAGCAGTGAAAAGGGCAGAGATGCAGATACGCAGTATTTT. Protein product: CASSEKGRDADTQYF.

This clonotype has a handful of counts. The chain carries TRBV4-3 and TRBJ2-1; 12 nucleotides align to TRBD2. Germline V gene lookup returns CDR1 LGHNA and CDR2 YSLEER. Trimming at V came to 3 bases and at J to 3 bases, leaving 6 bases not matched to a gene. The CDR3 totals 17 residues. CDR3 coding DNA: TGCGCCAGCAGCCAGGACCGACTAGCGGGAGTCTACAATGAGCAGTTCTTC. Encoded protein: CASSQDRLAGVYNEQFF.

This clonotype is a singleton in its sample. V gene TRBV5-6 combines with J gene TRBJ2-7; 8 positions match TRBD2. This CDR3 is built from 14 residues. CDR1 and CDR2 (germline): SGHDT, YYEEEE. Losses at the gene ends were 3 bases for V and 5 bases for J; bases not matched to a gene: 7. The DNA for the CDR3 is TGTGCCAGCAGCTGGGGGACTAGTTCCCACGAGCAGTACTTC. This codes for CASSWGTSSHEQYF.

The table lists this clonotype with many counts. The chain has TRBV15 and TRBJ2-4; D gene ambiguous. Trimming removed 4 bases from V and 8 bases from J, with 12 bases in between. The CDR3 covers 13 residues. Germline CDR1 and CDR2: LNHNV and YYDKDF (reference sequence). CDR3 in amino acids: CATSTEAQDIQYF. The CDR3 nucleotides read TGTGCCACCAGCACCGAAGCCCAGGACATTCAGTACTTC.

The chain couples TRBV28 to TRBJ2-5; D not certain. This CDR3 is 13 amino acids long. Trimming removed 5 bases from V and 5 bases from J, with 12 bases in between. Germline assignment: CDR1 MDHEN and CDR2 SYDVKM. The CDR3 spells CASSMLYGETQYF. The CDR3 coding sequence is TGTGCCAGCAGTATGCTTTATGGGGAGACCCAGTACTTC.

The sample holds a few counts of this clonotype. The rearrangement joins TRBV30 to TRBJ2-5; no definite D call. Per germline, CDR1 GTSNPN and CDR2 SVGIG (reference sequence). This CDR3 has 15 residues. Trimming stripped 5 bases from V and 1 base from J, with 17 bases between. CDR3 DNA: TGTGCCTGGCACTCCGGAGAAACGATCCAAGAGACCCAGTACTTC. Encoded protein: CAWHSGETIQETQYF.

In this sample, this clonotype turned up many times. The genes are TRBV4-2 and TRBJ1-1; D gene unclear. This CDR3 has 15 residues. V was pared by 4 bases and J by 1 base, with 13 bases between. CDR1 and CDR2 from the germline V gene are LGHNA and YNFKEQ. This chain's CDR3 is CASSPSGDRNTEAFF. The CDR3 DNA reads TGTGCCAGCAGCCCCTCCGGCGACCGGAACACTGAAGCTTTCTTT.

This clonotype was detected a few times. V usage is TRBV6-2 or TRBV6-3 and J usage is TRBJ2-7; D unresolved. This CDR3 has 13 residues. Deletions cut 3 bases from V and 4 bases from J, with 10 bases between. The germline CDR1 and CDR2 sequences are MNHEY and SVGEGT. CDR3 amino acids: CASSYTDRYEQYF. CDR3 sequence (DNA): TGTGCCAGCAGTTATACCGACCGGTACGAGCAGTACTTC.